A single TCR beta chain is shown here with its context. TCRdb's copy holds only in-frame clones and misses some; the assay was immunoSEQ multiplex PCR. The sample holds some 430,000 clones; roughly 88% are singletons and the top ten take about 0.6%. This sample stems from a study of blood T cell repertoires in COVID-19. There are 15 residues in the CDR3. Germline V CDR1 and CDR2: SGHAT, FQNNGV. Trimming removed 2 bases from V and 3 bases from J; junction bases left unmatched: 3. Source material: PBMCs or T cells enriched from blood (not recorded which). The genes are TRBV11-2 and TRBJ2-1, with 8 bases fitting TRBD2. The TCR originated in a man aged 18 to 30 who had recovered from COVID-19. The CDR3 DNA follows: TGTGCCAGCAGCTTATTAGCGGGGTACTACAATGAGCAGTTCTTC. Its protein is CASSLLAGYYNEQFF.